Listed below are T cell receptor beta chains from one sample, sequenced in a study of beta chain features in type 1 diabetes. Using immunoSEQ multiplex PCR, the repertoire was profiled, and TCRdb retains in-frame clones only, with some absent. The profile covers about 660,000 clones, with over 12% appearing a single time and just under 0.04% taken by the ten largest. Sequencing was carried out using naive CD4+ T cells from blood. The receptor set was obtained from a man aged 18 to 29 with type 1 diabetes. Both conserved end residues are part of each CDR3. A D gene is named only where the DNA matches it firmly. Only part of the rows carry a size: once, few, many, or a class if the clone is expanded.

d_call j_call v_call clone_size cdr3_aa cdr3_nt
NA TRBJ2-3 TRBV27 NA CASSLSSGFTDTQYF TGTGCCAGCAGTTTATCATCCGGGTTCACAGATACGCAGTATTTT
NA TRBJ2-3 TRBV14 NA CASSQGPGEDTQYF TGTGCCAGCAGCCAGGGCCCGGGGGAGGATACGCAGTATTTT
TRBD1 TRBJ1-2 TRBV6-5 NA CASSEQGDGYTF TGTGCCAGCAGCGAACAGGGGGATGGCTACACCTTC
NA TRBJ2-3 TRBV6-5 few CASSQQRDTQYF TGTGCCAGCAGCCAACAGAGGGATACGCAGTATTTT
NA TRBJ2-5 TRBV7-6 few CASSLEVVQAQETQYF TGTGCCAGCAGCCTGGAGGTCGTACAGGCCCAAGAGACCCAGTACTTC
NA TRBJ1-2 TRBV7-2 NA CASSSIRGYGYTF TGTGCCAGCAGCAGTATCCGGGGCTATGGCTACACCTTC
TRBD2 TRBJ2-7 TRBV6-5 NA CASSYSGTTYEQYF TGTGCCAGCAGTTACTCCGGGACTACCTACGAGCAGTACTTC
NA TRBJ2-5 TRBV7-9 NA CASTTSMNGGETQYF TGTGCCAGCACCACATCAATGAACGGGGGAGAGACCCAGTACTTC
NA TRBJ1-1 TRBV7-8 NA CASSVVTANTEAFF TGTGCCAGCAGCGTAGTCACAGCGAACACTGAAGCTTTCTTT
NA TRBJ2-4 TRBV7-8 NA CASSHGGRLAKNIQYF TGTGCCAGCAGCCATGGGGGACGGCTAGCCAAAAACATTCAGTACTTC
TRBD2 TRBJ2-2 TRBV7-2 few CASSRLAGGEVNTGELFF TGTGCCAGCAGCCGACTAGCGGGAGGAGAGGTGAACACCGGGGAGCTGTTTTTT
TRBD1 TRBJ2-1 TRBV6-5 NA CASRTTGGSYNEQFF TGTGCCAGCAGGACAACAGGGGGCTCCTACAATGAGCAGTTCTTC
NA TRBJ1-5 TRBV29-1 few CSVADSLNQPQHF TGCAGCGTTGCTGACAGCCTGAATCAGCCCCAGCATTTT
TRBD1 TRBJ1-4 TRBV5-6 NA CASSLGQGANEKLFF TGTGCCAGCAGCCTGGGACAGGGGGCTAATGAAAAACTGTTTTTT
NA TRBJ2-1 TRBV5-4 NA CASSGGPSSYNEQFF TGTGCCAGCAGCGGGGGACCGAGCTCCTACAATGAGCAGTTCTTC
TRBD2 TRBJ2-3 TRBV4-1 NA CASSPPRTSGTLGTQYF TGCGCCAGCAGCCCGCCACGGACTAGCGGGACGCTTGGTACGCAGTATTTT
NA TRBJ2-2 TRBV11-2 few CASNQGPAGELFF TGTGCCAGCAACCAGGGACCCGCCGGGGAGCTGTTTTTT
NA TRBJ2-7 TRBV4-1 NA CASSSPSSYEQYF TGCGCCAGCAGTTCCCCTAGCTCCTACGAGCAGTACTTC
TRBD1 TRBJ2-3 TRBV5-1 few CASSLVGLGWDRNTDTQYF TGCGCCAGCAGCTTGGTTGGTTTGGGATGGGACAGGAACACAGATACGCAGTATTTT
NA TRBJ1-5 TRBV28 few CASSLPEGRHRPHF TGTGCCAGCAGTTTACCCGAGGGGAGGCACAGACCGCATTTT
NA TRBJ2-3 TRBV9 few CASSVAPASTDTQYF TGTGCCAGCAGCGTAGCGCCCGCTAGCACAGATACGCAGTATTTT
NA TRBJ1-2 TRBV13 NA CASSLGRRGYGYTF TGTGCCAGCAGCTTAGGCCGGCGGGGCTATGGCTACACCTTC
TRBD2 TRBJ2-1 TRBV30 few CAWSVGGGRGDEQFF TGTGCCTGGAGTGTGGGCGGCGGGAGGGGGGATGAGCAGTTCTTC
TRBD2 TRBJ2-1 TRBV11-1 NA CASSPLGLAATQFF TGTGCCAGCAGCCCCCTCGGACTAGCGGCAACACAGTTCTTC
TRBD1 TRBJ2-3 TRBV29-1 few CSEYRGYLGTDTQYF TGCAGCGAATACAGGGGATATTTGGGGACAGATACGCAGTATTTT
NA TRBJ2-3 TRBV29-1 few CSVPGGGTDTQYF TGCAGCGTGCCAGGGGGGGGCACAGATACGCAGTATTTT
NA TRBJ1-6 TRBV9 NA CASSGGNNNSPLHF TGTGCCAGCAGCGGCGGGAATAATAATTCACCCCTCCACTTT
NA TRBJ1-5 TRBV4-1 few CASSQPGQKRNQPQHF TGCGCCAGCAGCCAGCCGGGACAAAAGCGCAATCAGCCCCAGCATTTT
NA TRBJ1-2 TRBV2 few CASSEWIGYTF TGTGCCAGCAGTGAATGGATAGGCTACACCTTC
NA TRBJ2-3 TRBV19 few CASSISREDTQYF TGTGCCAGTAGTATCTCCAGGGAGGATACGCAGTATTTT
NA TRBJ1-5 TRBV10-3 NA CAVGGGNQPQHF TGTGCCGTAGGCGGGGGGAATCAGCCCCAGCATTTT
NA TRBJ1-5 TRBV5-1 NA CASSLDGDNQPQHF TGCGCCAGCAGCTTGGACGGAGACAATCAGCCCCAGCATTTT
TRBD2 TRBJ2-1 TRBV30 few CAWSVGGSNNEQFF TGTGCCTGGAGTGTAGGCGGGAGTAACAATGAGCAGTTCTTC
NA TRBJ2-7 TRBV13 few CASSLGQGATEQYF TGTGCCAGCAGCTTAGGACAGGGAGCCACCGAGCAGTACTTC
NA TRBJ2-7 TRBV15 NA CATSRDPGDSYEQYF TGTGCCACCAGCAGAGATCCTGGGGACTCCTACGAGCAGTACTTC
NA TRBJ1-4 TRBV19 few CASSVARAEYEKLFF TGTGCCAGTAGTGTCGCGAGGGCGGAATATGAAAAACTGTTTTTT
NA TRBJ2-1 TRBV7-2 NA CASSSRPRLAESSYNEQFF TGTGCCAGCAGCTCGCGTCCCCGTTTAGCGGAGAGCTCCTACAATGAGCAGTTCTTC
TRBD1 TRBJ2-5 TRBV2 few CASSAVGQGARETQYF TGTGCCAGCAGTGCAGTAGGACAGGGGGCGCGGGAGACCCAGTACTTC
TRBD1 TRBJ1-1 TRBV30 few CAWSSQGAEAFF TGTGCCTGGAGTTCACAGGGGGCGGAAGCTTTCTTT
TRBD1 TRBJ1-5 TRBV29-1 few CSVTGASNQPQHF TGCAGCGTTACAGGGGCGAGCAATCAGCCCCAGCATTTT
NA TRBJ1-5 TRBV14 NA CASSQADSNQPQHF TGTGCCAGCAGCCAAGCTGACAGTAATCAGCCCCAGCATTTT
NA TRBJ1-1 TRBV20-1 NA CSGRNTEAFF TGCAGTGGGCGGAACACTGAAGCTTTCTTT
TRBD1 TRBJ2-3 TRBV7-9 NA CASSPGQGARDTQYF TGTGCCAGCAGCCCCGGCCAGGGGGCGAGGGATACGCAGTATTTT
NA TRBJ2-5 TRBV7-2 NA CASSLNVGTQYF TGTGCCAGCAGCTTAAACGTTGGGACCCAGTACTTC
TRBD1 TRBJ1-1 TRBV5-6 few CASSPGQGESTEAFF TGTGCCAGCAGCCCGGGACAGGGTGAATCCACTGAAGCTTTCTTT
NA TRBJ1-2 TRBV30 few CAWSENGLGDGYTF TGTGCCTGGAGTGAGAATGGTTTGGGAGATGGCTACACCTTC
NA TRBJ1-6 TRBV4-3 few CASSLHAPGGNSPLHF TGCGCCAGCAGCCTTCATGCCCCAGGAGGTAATTCACCCCTCCACTTT
NA TRBJ1-3 TRBV4-3 NA CASSPDTSGNTIYF TGCGCCAGCAGCCCCGATACCTCTGGAAACACCATATATTTT
TRBD2 TRBJ2-7 TRBV11-2 NA CASSRRLAGGLRNEQYF TGTGCCAGCAGCCGAAGACTAGCGGGGGGCCTCAGGAACGAGCAGTACTTC
NA TRBJ2-1 TRBV6-4 NA CASSEWESGDSYNEQFF TGTGCCAGCAGTGAATGGGAGTCAGGGGACTCCTACAATGAGCAGTTCTTC
NA TRBJ1-1 TRBV4-3 few CASSPGRMGGEAFF TGCGCCAGCAGCCCCGGACGGATGGGGGGTGAAGCTTTCTTT
NA TRBJ2-6 TRBV18 few CASSPNPSGANVLTF TGTGCCAGCTCACCAAACCCCTCTGGGGCCAACGTCCTGACTTTC